The sequence of this T cell receptor beta chain was determined in a study of PD-L1 blockade in urothelial cancer. On the study more broadly: Patients, treated from about 2014 onward, received atezolizumab 1,200 mg intravenously every 3 weeks. Among blood samples, the median T cell count was some 140,000.

Templates that were synthetic TCR analogs were spiked into each PCR. Assay: immunoSEQ multiplex PCR; the TCRdb copy retains only in-frame clones and omits some. This repertoire shows tens of thousands of clones, under 90% found once; its top ten account for approximately 4.5%. The time point was: pretreatment peripheral blood. The CDR3 runs to 14 residues. V gave up 6 bases and J gave up 1 base, with 9 bases separating them. Germline CDR1 is MNHNY and CDR2 is SVGAGI (reference sequence). This TCR derives from a man aged 65 to 79 with urothelial cancer. The chain recombines TRBV6-6 with TRBJ2-2; D may be TRBD2 (5 bases). Sequenced material: PBMCs, taken around atezolizumab (anti-PD-L1) treatment. CDR3 loop: CASSPGLNTGELFF. For the CDR3, the DNA is TGTGCCAGCAGCCCTGGACTGAACACCGGGGAGCTGTTTTTT.